The T cell receptor (beta chain) under discussion was sequenced for a study of blood T cell repertoires in COVID-19. The germline V gene has CDR1 LNHDA and CDR2 SQIVND (reference sequence). This CDR3 has 15 residues. J was trimmed by 8 bases and V by 4 bases; bases with no gene match: 11. Clones were sequenced by immunoSEQ multiplex PCR, and TCRdb holds only the in-frame ones, with some missing. This table has tens of thousands of clones, approximately 90% appearing once. The sequenced material came from peripheral blood. This rearrangement joins TRBV19 to TRBJ2-1; 7 nucleotides align to TRBD1. The sequence derives from a man in his sixties with acute or convalescent COVID-19. The CDR3 DNA is TGTGCCAGTAGTAAACAGGGGCATAATAGCGATGAGCAGTTCTTC. It translates to CASSKQGHNSDEQFF.